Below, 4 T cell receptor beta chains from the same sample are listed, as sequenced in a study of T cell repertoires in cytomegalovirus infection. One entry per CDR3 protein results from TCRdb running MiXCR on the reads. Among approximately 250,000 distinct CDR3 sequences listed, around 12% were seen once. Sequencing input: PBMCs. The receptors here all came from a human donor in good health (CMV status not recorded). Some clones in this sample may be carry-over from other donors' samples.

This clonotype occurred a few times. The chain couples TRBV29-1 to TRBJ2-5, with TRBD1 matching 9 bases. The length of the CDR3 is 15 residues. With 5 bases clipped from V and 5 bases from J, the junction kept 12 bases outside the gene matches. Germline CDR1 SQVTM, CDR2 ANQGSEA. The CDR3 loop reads CSVLPRTGAAETQYF. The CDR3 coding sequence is TGCAGCGTTCTCCCTCGGACAGGGGCCGCGGAGACCCAGTACTTC.

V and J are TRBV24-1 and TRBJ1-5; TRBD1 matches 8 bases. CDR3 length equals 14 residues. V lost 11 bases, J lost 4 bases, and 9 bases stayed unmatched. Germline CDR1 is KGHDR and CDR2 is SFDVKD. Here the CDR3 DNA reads TGTGCCAGCAGGGGGCTCCAAATTAATCAGCCCCAGCATTTT. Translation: CASRGLQINQPQHF.

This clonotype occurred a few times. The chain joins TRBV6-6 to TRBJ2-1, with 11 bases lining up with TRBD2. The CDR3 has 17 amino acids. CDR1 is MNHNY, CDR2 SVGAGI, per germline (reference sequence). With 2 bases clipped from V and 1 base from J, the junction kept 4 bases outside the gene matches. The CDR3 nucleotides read TGTGCCAGCAGTTACGGGAGACTAGCGGGGTCCTACAATGAGCAGTTCTTC. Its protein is CASSYGRLAGSYNEQFF.

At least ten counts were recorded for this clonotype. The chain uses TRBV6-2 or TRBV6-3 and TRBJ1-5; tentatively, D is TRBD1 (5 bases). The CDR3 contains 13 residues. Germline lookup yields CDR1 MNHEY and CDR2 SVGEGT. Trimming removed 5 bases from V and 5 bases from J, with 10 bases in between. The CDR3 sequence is CASSPDTDQPQHF. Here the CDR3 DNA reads TGTGCCAGCAGTCCGGACACAGATCAGCCCCAGCATTTT.